The T cell receptor beta chain described here comes from a study of CD8+ T cells in alopecia areata. Study information: Twice daily, treated patients received 5 to 10 mg of oral tofacitinib. Study findings and constraints: Affected scalp, especially in alopecia totalis/universalis, had a higher clonality than normal scalp did. Possibly because of HLA-related factors, TCR sharing was less clear across patients than in mice.

In each case, RNA was isolated and then reverse transcribed into cDNA as the sequencing template. The assay was immunoSEQ multiplex PCR, and TCRdb's table has in-frame clones only and misses some. The sample shows 170,000 or so clones, roughly 63% of them seen only once. A word on this clone: The antigen is not known.

The germline CDR1 and CDR2 sequences are LGHNA and YSLEER. The CDR3 length is 16 residues. With 4 bases clipped from V and 4 bases from J, the junction kept 8 bases outside the gene matches. The sequences come from CD4+ T cells sorted from blood, collected at week 0. J is TRBJ2-5 and V is TRBV4-3; 11 bases match TRBD1. This TCR was sampled from a human donor with alopecia areata. CDR3 sequence reads: CASSRGTGGSGETQYF. The CDR3 DNA reads as TGCGCCAGCAGCCGCGGGACAGGGGGTTCGGGAGAGACCCAGTACTTC.